This T cell receptor (beta chain) stems from a study of cytomegalovirus exposure and HLA in healthy donors (dated by TCRdb to 2016 to 2017). Concerning the study at large: An earlier analysis of some 620 of the donors reported over 250 Gb of sequence data and 117 million unique TCR beta sequences obtained from about 170 million T cells. An early release covering roughly 640 HLA-typed donors comprised approximately 290 gigabases of sequencing data and tens of millions of unique TCR sequences. Of the roughly 400 genotyped donors, 80% to 90% were placed in the genetic ancestry cluster associated with self-reported Caucasian donors. The study aimed to test whether signatures of past pathogen exposure could be identified by cataloging public T cell receptors. Using immunosequencing, the study profiled T cell repertoires from fewer than 700 subjects and related those repertoires to cytomegalovirus serostatus. In addition to the first cohort of roughly 700 subjects, a separate validation cohort of 100 to 150 different subjects was used. To predict cytomegalovirus infection status, the study combined high-throughput TCR immunosequencing, statistical association of individual TCRs with disease status, and machine learning. A later analysis re-examined previously published TCR beta repertoires from roughly 720 donors and added high-resolution HLA genotyping to investigate patterns of TCR occurrence. Rather than using new phenotypic data, the later analysis identified candidate immune exposures from TCR beta sequences and from how often those sequences occurred across donors. An earlier analysis of around 640 of the donors used high-throughput TCR beta sequencing to judge whether each TCR beta V gene segment behaved as functional or pseudogenic. Alongside the repertoire data, information on donor age, sex, ethnicity and CMV serostatus was compiled. In a later genetic analysis, genome-wide SNP genotypes for about 60% of the 666 donors were used, and that subset was treated as a discovery cohort. All discovery cohort repertoires had been generated on a single sequencing platform. HLA typing covered class I and class II loci at four-digit resolution. Typing coverage differed by locus: A, B, C, DRB1 and DQB1 were typed in roughly 620-630 donors, DQA1 in 522, DPA1 in 600 to 610, and DPB1 in approximately 450. Roughly five DR-DQ haplotypes were treated as single units for association and clustering because of strong linkage in the cohort. Across 300 to 400 genotyped donors of the cohort, an average of roughly 250,000 unique TCR beta nucleotide sequences per donor were sequenced, and roughly 20% of those sequences were non-productive.

Paper-wide results and their limitations: According to a later analysis, most CMV-associated TCR beta chains appeared to be HLA-restricted, and the HLA associations seemed to be driven largely by CMV exposure. A total of 164 TCR beta chains were listed by the study as associated with cytomegalovirus. The authors suggested that the approach could potentially be extended to other disease states and immunological phenotypes. A further reported finding was that TCR beta sequences accurately predicted the HLA-A and HLA-B alleles for most subjects in the first cohort. Immune exposure information for the cohort was limited to CMV serostatus. HLA typing was unavailable for some donors at each locus, so association tests used only the typed subset. Three of the identified cytomegalovirus-associated TCR beta chains were confirmed in vitro to be specific for cytomegalovirus antigens. According to a later analysis, parvovirus B19, influenza, CMV and Epstein-Barr virus appeared linked to several top co-occurrence clusters. Cytomegalovirus status was reported to be diagnosed by the classifier with high specificity and sensitivity in both the original and validation cohorts. The 87-base-pair reads could not distinguish some IMGT-functional V segments, including TRBV6-2 and TRBV6-3, so those segments were excluded. Only TCR beta chains were sequenced in this cohort, and the absence of alpha or paired-chain data limited detectable features. In an earlier analysis of 450 to 750 of the donors, most TCR beta V segments appeared in productive rearrangements about 87% or about 30% of the time, broadly matching IMGT annotations. Because counts were too low, some 17 rarely observed V segments, including chromosome 9 orphons, were excluded from the earlier analysis of fewer than 650 of the donors. A later analysis associated about 16,000 TCR beta sequences with specific HLA alleles at a false discovery rate of 0.05. Assigning TCR associations to individual alleles was difficult when HLA alleles, especially DR and DQ, strongly co-occurred. Correlated functional status among segregating V segments might reflect linkage disequilibrium, but an unknown experimental factor could not be ruled out. A later analysis found that HLA-associated TCR beta chains were more clonally expanded and had lower generation probabilities than equally common non-associated chains. Compared with the approximately 600-donor mean, donors in an Asian-associated ancestry cluster had fewer N-insertions in productive TCRs, according to a later genetic analysis. A later analysis found that TCR association rates varied across HLA loci, with DRB1 alleles showing the most associated TCRs and HLA-C alleles the fewest. A cluster of highly shared sequence variants was judged likely to represent a technical artifact of the sequencing pipeline. In a later genetic analysis, a missense DCLRE1C variant was associated with V-gene and J-gene trimming of TCR beta chains, and the association was replicated in an independent cohort. While some public TCRs were present in many individuals, most TCR sequences turned up only very rarely across donors. The presence/absence analyses assumed that sequencing depth was roughly uniform across donors, and that assumption may not be true.

Concerning this clone: This clone's antigen is unknown. Per-base quality was not reported, and no clone a single base away is much larger than it.

The cohort consisted of 666 healthy bone marrow donors. At the time of sampling, every cohort member was nominally healthy, though immune exposures that went unrecorded were likely present. The donor tested CMV seronegative and was one of the 352 seronegative cohort members. A peripheral blood sample was provided by each donor, and peripheral blood mononuclear cells were used for TCR beta sequencing. The Qiagen DNeasy Blood Extraction Kit was used to extract genomic DNA from the blood cell samples. After removal of 4 bases from V and 0 bases from J, the junction retains 21 bases not matched to a gene. The CDR3 holds 21 amino acids from the cysteine to the phenylalanine. The only DNA kept is the CDR3, 63 bases in frame from the first base. From a lookup of the germline V gene, CDR1 and CDR2 are SGHTA and FQGTGA. Libraries were made using the immunoSEQ multiplex PCR assay. A mixture of 60 forward primers for TCR Vbeta segments and 13 reverse primers for TCR Jbeta segments was used in the multiplex PCR. A multiplex PCR assay on genomic DNA amplified the CDR3 region of rearranged TCR beta genes. The amplified TCR beta libraries were sequenced on the Illumina HiSeq System as 87-base-pair reads. The paper's data handling went like this. A later analysis tallied 80 million to 95 million unique TCR beta chains across the 650 to 750 repertoires, and about 12 million of those chains were shared by two or more donors. To remove PCR and sequencing errors, raw reads were error-corrected and collapsed into unique sequences using a nearest-neighbor algorithm that merged closely related sequences. V, D and J gene segments were assigned by aligning CDR3 sequences to IMGT reference sequences. For a sequence to be retained, a match of at least six nucleotides to both a V gene segment and a J gene segment was required. Rearrangements were classified as productive when the CDR3 lacked stop codons and remained in frame with V and J, and all other rearrangements were classified as non-productive. CDR3 was defined by IMGT convention, running from the second conserved V-encoded cysteine to the conserved J-encoded phenylalanine. Sequences without an unambiguous match to a single V gene segment were excluded from the earlier analysis of almost 600 of the donors. An earlier analysis of over 450 of the donors classified V segments as functional when productive rearrangements were above 56.7% and as segregating when the standard deviation between donors was above 5%. A statistical classification framework was built to diagnose cytomegalovirus status from the catalog of TCR beta chain sequences. In a later analysis, TCR nucleotide sequences were compared against IMGT/GENE-DB human TR gene sequences so that V and J genes could be assigned. A later analysis assigned CDR3 sequences and most-parsimonious VDJ recombination scenarios with the TCRdist pipeline. In a later analysis, each TCR beta chain was defined by its CDR3 amino acid sequence together with its V-gene family, and reads without a unique V-gene family were excluded. In a later analysis, some 600 highly shared, low-generation-probability nucleotide sequences were removed to address suspected cross-contamination and a sequencing artifact. In a later analysis, a clonal expansion index for each public chain was calculated from normalized within-repertoire ranks of inferred template counts. In a later analysis, generation probabilities were computed with a VDJ recombination model fitted to out-of-frame rearrangements, and the resulting probabilities were checked against IGoR. In a later analysis, TCR-TCR, TCR-HLA and TCR-CMV co-occurrence was scored with hypergeometric tests, and a repertoire-size bias correction was applied to TCR pairs. False discovery rates were estimated in a later analysis by permuting HLA or CMV assignments 20 times. In a later analysis, co-occurring TCRs were grouped using DBSCAN, and TCRdist sequence similarity was added for clustering within HLA-allele-positive subsets. For co-occurrence clustering, repertoires with fewer than 30,000 or more than 120,000 public chains were excluded, along with four or five repertoires with anomalous nucleotide sharing. This immuneACCESS table, as held by TCRdb, lists in-frame sequences with V and J called but not all clones. Of the missing ones, under half trace to an unresolved V gene in checked studies; the others have no known cause. The V and J calls and clone size come from that table; D and trimming were worked out from the DNA. The sample contains 110,000 to 150,000 clones, over 65% of them found a single time. The top ten clonotypes cover 1.6% of the sample.

This receptor was identified in a woman in her thirties in good health and CMV-seronegative. Sequenced input: PBMCs. The rearrangement joined TRBV7-3 to TRBJ1-3, with 7 middle bases fitting TRBD1. The CDR3: CASSWVVGPGQHYCSGNTIYF. Read as DNA, the sequence is TGTGCCAGCAGCTGGGTGGTTGGACCGGGACAGCATTATTGCTCTGGAAACACCATATATTTT.